The 9 T cell receptor beta chains below all came from one sample that was sequenced in a study of T cell responses to AZD1222 COVID-19 vaccine. Repertoires were generated with immunoSEQ multiplex PCR, while TCRdb's copy carries only in-frame clones and drops some. The table records 120,000 to 150,000 clones, approximately 95% of them present only once. The source was peripheral blood, collected on day 0 of MenACWY control vaccination. Receptors originate from an adult in good health.

The genes are TRBV5-1 and TRBJ2-7; D tentatively reads TRBD1 or TRBD2 (6 bases each). Trimming shortened V by 4 bases and J by 3 bases, and 17 bases separated the two germline ends. CDR1 is SGHRS, CDR2 YFSETQ, per germline. The CDR3 runs 15 residues. This chain's CDR3 is CASSPGAGVLYEQYF. CDR3 in DNA: TGCGCCAGCAGCCCGGGGGCAGGGGTCCTCTACGAGCAGTACTTC.

A single count supports this clone. The genes are TRBV2 and TRBJ1-1; D uncertain. Per germline, CDR1 SNHLY and CDR2 FYNNEI. Trimming pared 5 bases from V and 11 bases from J, leaving 18 bases between. This CDR3 is 13 amino acids long. CDR3 sequence reads: CASSWNGDRWAFF. CDR3 coding DNA: TGTGCCAGCAGTTGGAACGGGGATCGTTGGGCTTTCTTT.

This rearrangement joins TRBV5-5 to TRBJ2-3; D not certain. Germline values: CDR1 SGHKS, CDR2 YYEKEE (reference sequence). The CDR3 totals 14 residues. V was cut by 2 bases and J by 2 bases, with 9 bases left in between. The CDR3 DNA follows: TGTGCCAGCAGCTTCCATAAACTCACAGATACGCAGTATTTT. Translation gives CASSFHKLTDTQYF. The variable domain in full, with the rest retrieved from reference TRBV5-5 and TRBJ2-3, is DAGVTQSPTHLIKTRGQQVTLRCSPISGHKSVSWYQQVLGQGPQFIFQYYEKEERGRGNFPDRFSARQFPNYSSELNVNALLLGDSALYLCASSFHKLTDTQYFGPGTRLTVL.

CDR3 bases: TGTGCCAGCAATTTTCTAGCGGGAGGGCCAGAGACCCAGTACTTC. As protein: CASNFLAGGPETQYF. The rearrangement uses TRBV6-5 and TRBJ2-5; 12 nucleotides align to TRBD2. The J segment lost 4 bases and the V segment lost 7 bases, leaving 7 bases of the junction unmatched. CDR3 length: 15 residues. Germline V CDR1 and CDR2: MNHEY, SVGAGI.

The J gene is TRBJ2-7, the V gene TRBV5-1; weak D call: TRBD1 (6 bases). CDR3 length: 14 residues. Germline-derived CDR1 and CDR2 are SGHRS and YFSETQ. V lost 4 bases to trimming and J lost 1 base, with 12 bases between them. CDR3 nucleotides: TGCGCCAGCAGCAATACAGGGCCATCCTACGAGCAGTACTTC. It codes for CASSNTGPSYEQYF.

V is TRBV24-1 and J is TRBJ2-1, with no clear D. Trimming removed 4 bases from V and 0 bases from J, with 6 bases in between. This CDR3 is built from 14 residues. CDR1 and CDR2 (germline): KGHDR, SFDVKD. The CDR3 region is CATSDGFSYNEQFF. The CDR3 nucleotides are TGTGCCACCAGTGACGGCTTCTCCTACAATGAGCAGTTCTTC.

V usage is TRBV5-5 and J usage is TRBJ2-1; D is unresolved. V lost 1 base and J lost 7, with 18 bases in between. Germline V gene sequence: CDR1 SGHKS, CDR2 YYEKEE (reference sequence). The CDR3 contains 16 residues. CDR3 loop: CASSLFRSSPGNEQFF. CDR3 nucleotide sequence: TGTGCCAGCAGCTTGTTTAGAAGTTCCCCCGGGAATGAGCAGTTCTTC.

The chain employs TRBV7-9 and TRBJ2-1; no clear D gene. This CDR3 is 17 amino acids long. The V and J ends lost 3 bases and 6 bases respectively, with 21 bases between them. The germline V gene encodes CDR1 SEHNR and CDR2 FQNEAQ (reference sequence). CDR3 in DNA: TGTGCCAGCAGCTTGGTTGGGTCGGCTTGGCCCCCCAATGAGCAGTTCTTC. Residues: CASSLVGSAWPPNEQFF.

This sequence joins TRBV6-2 or TRBV6-3 and TRBJ2-7, with D possibly TRBD2 on 5 matching bases. Germline CDR1 MNHEY, CDR2 SVGEGT. V was pared by 0 bases and J by 2 bases, with 8 bases between. This CDR3 has 14 residues. CDR3 sequence: CASSYSRGTYEQYF. The CDR3, as DNA: TGTGCCAGCAGTTACTCGAGAGGGACCTACGAGCAGTACTTC.